The rows below give T cell receptor beta chains drawn from one sample of a study of cytomegalovirus exposure and HLA in healthy donors. Method: immunoSEQ multiplex PCR; TCRdb's copy keeps in-frame clones and lacks some. The sample comprises approximately 270,000 clones, approximately 80% of which are singletons, and less than 0.4% rests with the top ten. Sample: PBMCs. Receptor source: a girl aged 2 to 10 in good health and CMV-seronegative. Both conserved end residues are part of each CDR3. D genes are given only for firm matches. Expanded clones are given a class, and other clones once, few, many or no size at all.

v_call	d_call	j_call	clone_size	cdr3_aa	cdr3_nt
TRBV2	NA	TRBJ2-1	NA	CASSFGGLRDYHEQFF	TGTGCCAGCAGCTTTGGGGGCCTCCGGGACTACCATGAGCAGTTCTTC
TRBV29-1	NA	TRBJ1-1	NA	CSVREQGTEAFF	TGCAGCGTTCGGGAACAGGGCACTGAAGCTTTCTTT
TRBV5-1	NA	TRBJ2-1	once	CASSLVGSSYNEQFF	TGCGCCAGCAGCTTGGTCGGGAGCTCCTACAATGAGCAGTTCTTC
TRBV11-1	TRBD1	TRBJ2-1	NA	CASSLLDRPEQFF	TGTGCCAGCAGCCTTTTGGACAGGCCTGAGCAGTTCTTC
TRBV5-6	NA	TRBJ1-5	NA	CASSLGFQFNQPQHF	TGTGCCAGCAGCTTGGGGTTCCAGTTTAATCAGCCCCAGCATTTT
TRBV6-5	NA	TRBJ2-2	NA	CASSYSPGNTGELFF	TGTGCCAGCAGTTACTCCCCCGGGAACACCGGGGAGCTGTTTTTT
TRBV6-5	NA	TRBJ2-7	NA	CASSAGPLFADEQYF	TGTGCCAGCAGTGCGGGACCGCTTTTCGCCGACGAGCAGTACTTC
TRBV4-1	NA	TRBJ2-7	NA	CASSQDRVEQYF	TGCGCCAGCAGCCAAGACCGGGTGGAGCAGTACTTC
TRBV27	NA	TRBJ2-1	NA	CASRRVSSYNEQFF	TGTGCCAGCAGGAGAGTGAGCTCCTACAATGAGCAGTTCTTC
TRBV27	TRBD1	TRBJ2-3	NA	CASCNRGPPTDTQYF	TGTGCCAGCTGTAACAGGGGGCCACCCACAGATACGCAGTATTTT
TRBV18	TRBD2	TRBJ2-6	NA	CASSFLAGGPGANVLTF	TGTGCCAGCTCGTTTTTAGCGGGAGGTCCTGGGGCCAACGTCCTGACTTTC
TRBV6-1	TRBD2	TRBJ2-7	NA	CASTRDYSYEQYF	TGTGCCAGTACCCGGGACTACTCCTACGAGCAGTACTTC
TRBV5-1	NA	TRBJ1-1	NA	CASSLAGYTGKATEAFF	TGCGCCAGCAGCTTGGCCGGGTATACAGGGAAAGCCACTGAAGCTTTCTTT
TRBV6-5	TRBD1	TRBJ1-4	NA	CASSADRVQGEKLFF	TGTGCCAGCAGTGCAGACAGGGTCCAAGGTGAAAAACTGTTTTTT
TRBV7-2	NA	TRBJ2-7	NA	CASSLQAESYYEQYF	TGTGCCAGCAGCTTACAAGCGGAGTCCTATTACGAGCAGTACTTC
TRBV28	TRBD2	TRBJ2-2	NA	CASSFPTSGDTGELFF	TGTGCCAGCAGTTTCCCGACTAGCGGTGACACCGGGGAGCTGTTTTTT